This entry is about one T cell receptor (beta chain). The antigen is undetermined. Germline lookup yields CDR1 MNHNY and CDR2 SVGAGI (reference sequence). The ends were cut back, 5 bases at V and 5 bases at J, with 12 bases in the middle. CDR3 size: 13 residues. The record originates from a study of OX40 agonist ivuxolimab in advanced cancers. Study as a whole: Three patients responded partially, comprising one with hepatocellular carcinoma and two with cutaneous melanoma. Study observations and caveats: On average, CD8+ T cells showed a greater number of expanded clones than CD4+.

Exclusion of a patient followed from autoimmune disease history or systemic immunosuppression. Profiling relied on immunoSEQ multiplex PCR, and the TCRdb table lists in-frame clones only, not all of them. The sample lists about 68,000 clones; about 83% were seen once. This clonotype was obtained from an adult with an advanced solid tumor such as melanoma, head and neck, liver or kidney cancer. The sample here was CD4+ or CD8+ T cells sorted from blood, taken in a trial of the OX40 agonist ivuxolimab. The chain has TRBV6-6 and TRBJ1-1; D is unclear. The DNA of the CDR3 is TGTGCCAGCAGTCAAGTGGGCCAGACTGAAGCTTTCTTT. The encoded protein is CASSQVGQTEAFF.